This passage covers 23 T cell receptor beta chains from one sample sequenced in a study of vaccination effects on CD4 cells after COVID-19. The assay was immunoSEQ multiplex PCR, and TCRdb's table has in-frame clones only and misses some. The profile covers 30,000 or so clones, with around two thirds appearing a single time and about 4% taken by the ten largest. Antigen specificity for these receptors is unknown. Following 10 days of culture, CD4+ T cells were isolated. Material: CD4+ T cells from PBMCs cultured without peptide, obtained before COVID-19 vaccination. The receptors here all came from a human donor who received a COVID-19 vaccine.

Only a few counts were recorded for this clone. This chain uses TRBV11-3 with TRBJ1-1, with a tentative D call TRBD1 (6 bases). Germline V gene lookup returns CDR1 SGHNT and CDR2 YENEEA. CDR3 size: 14 residues. With 7 bases removed from V and 2 bases from J, the gap between germline ends came to 14 bases. Here the CDR3 DNA reads TGTGCCAGCACCTGGAAGGACAGAAACACTGAAGCTTTCTTT. Translation: CASTWKDRNTEAFF.

This chain uses TRBV7-9 with TRBJ2-6; TRBD1 is a possible D gene (6 bases). Germline V gene sequence: CDR1 SEHNR, CDR2 FQNEAQ (reference sequence). Trimming left V 5 bases short and J 0 bases short, with 14 bases between. This CDR3 region has 17 residues. In DNA, the CDR3 is TGTGCCAGCAGCACCCGGGACACCGACTCTGGGGCCAACGTCCTGACTTTC. This translates into CASSTRDTDSGANVLTF. Drawing the rest from reference TRBV7-9 and TRBJ2-6, the complete variable domain is DTGVSQNPRHKITKRGQNVTFRCDPISEHNRLYWYRQTLGQGPEFLTYFQNEAQLEKSRLLSDRFSAERPKGSFSTLEIQRTEQGDSAMYLCASSTRDTDSGANVLTFGAGSRLTVL.

The V and J genes are TRBV18 and TRBJ2-7; no clear D. CDR3 size: 18 residues. The ends were cut back, 3 bases at V and 1 base at J, with 22 bases in the middle. The germline CDR1 and CDR2 sequences are KGHSH and LQKENI. The CDR3 here is CASSPSYLALPLSYEQYF. In DNA form, the CDR3 reads TGTGCCAGCTCACCTTCTTATCTCGCACTCCCTTTATCCTACGAGCAGTACTTC. The full variable domain, its missing parts supplied by reference TRBV18 and TRBJ2-7, is NAGVMQNPRHLVRRRGQEARLRCSPMKGHSHVYWYRQLPEEGLKFMVYLQKENIIDESGMPKERFSAEFPKEGPSILRIQQVVRGDSAAYFCASSPSYLALPLSYEQYFGPGTRLTVT.

This rearrangement joins TRBV7-9 to TRBJ2-4, with a possible D match to TRBD2 (6 bases). The V end was cut by 2 bases, the J end by 6 bases, with 8 bases between. Germline CDR1 and CDR2: SEHNR and FQNEAQ (reference sequence). The CDR3 loop spans 13 amino acids. CDR3 nucleotides: TGTGCCAGCAGCTTACTGGGGGGAAACATTCAGTACTTC. Its protein product is CASSLLGGNIQYF.

V is TRBV6-1 and J is TRBJ2-2; D is possibly TRBD1 (6 bases). V lost 1 base and J lost 5, with 8 bases in between. CDR1 and CDR2 from the germline V gene are MNHNS and SASEGT. The CDR3 is 14 amino acids. CDR3 sequence: CASSEGGRTGELFF. CDR3 sequence (DNA): TGTGCCAGCAGTGAAGGGGGGCGGACCGGGGAGCTGTTTTTT.

The CDR3 nucleotides are TGTGCCAGCAGCCAAGACCGGGGGGGATACAATGAGCAGTTCTTC. It is translated as CASSQDRGGYNEQFF. J is TRBJ2-1 and V is TRBV3-1 (or the pseudogene TRBV3-2); 8 bases agree with TRBD2. J lost 4 bases, V lost 0 bases, and 2 bases had no gene match. Looked up from germline, CDR1 is LGHDT and CDR2 is YNNKEL (reference sequence). This CDR3 region has 15 residues.

The chain combines TRBV3-1 (or the pseudogene TRBV3-2) with TRBJ1-1, with 8 bases fitting TRBD1. The CDR3 sequence is 16 residues long. Germline loops: CDR1 LGHDT, CDR2 YNNKEL (reference sequence). Germline trimming cut 3 bases from V and 1 base from J; bases unmatched to any gene: 7. Here the CDR3 reads CASSHWTGKENTEAFF. The CDR3, as DNA: TGTGCCAGCAGCCACTGGACAGGGAAGGAGAACACTGAAGCTTTCTTT.

This clone was found a few times. This rearrangement joins TRBV19 to TRBJ1-5, with a weak D call TRBD1 (5 bases). CDR1 and CDR2 from the germline V gene are LNHDA and SQIVND (reference sequence). V was cut by 1 base and J by 5 bases, with 12 bases left in between. This CDR3 is built from 15 residues. The CDR3 region has the DNA TGTGCCAGTAGTATAGTTCATGGGGCGGATCAGCCCCAGCATTTT. It yields the protein CASSIVHGADQPQHF.

DNA of the CDR3: TGTGCCATCCGAAGCGCCGCAGGTAAGGGGGAGAACACTGAAGCTTTCTTT. The encoded protein is CAIRSAAGKGENTEAFF. The genes are TRBV10-3 and TRBJ1-1, with D maybe TRBD1 (6 bases). Germline-derived CDR1 and CDR2 are ENHRY and SYGVKD. V shed 8 bases and J shed 1 base, with 23 bases lying between them. This CDR3 is built from 17 residues.

This clone was observed a handful of times. The chain links TRBV19 to TRBJ2-7; D might be TRBD2 (6 bases). The length of the CDR3 is 14 residues. V lost 8 bases and J lost 2, with 16 bases in between. Per the germline V gene, CDR1 is LNHDA and CDR2 is SQIVND (reference sequence). CDR3 DNA sequence: TGTGCCAGTGCCCTTGGCGGGGTGGCCTACGAGCAGTACTTC. As protein: CASALGGVAYEQYF.

The gene calls are TRBV6-6 and TRBJ1-1; no reliable D call. The germline V gene has CDR1 MNHNY and CDR2 SVGAGI (reference sequence). This CDR3 contains 12 residues. V lost 6 bases, J lost 3 bases, and 8 bases lay in between. The CDR3 region is CASSPDDTEAFF. CDR3 in DNA: TGTGCCAGCAGCCCGGACGACACTGAAGCTTTCTTT.

The chain carries TRBV9 and TRBJ2-5, with D perhaps TRBD2 (6 bases). The length of the CDR3 is 13 residues. Germline V CDR1 and CDR2: SGDLS, YYNGEE. Deletions cut 4 bases from V and 3 bases from J, with 10 bases between. Here the CDR3 reads CASSLRGKETQYF. In nucleotides, the CDR3 is TGTGCCAGCAGCCTTCGGGGGAAAGAGACCCAGTACTTC. Supplemented by reference TRBV9 and TRBJ2-5, the full variable domain reads DSGVTQTPKHLITATGQRVTLRCSPRSGDLSVYWYQQSLDQGLQFLIQYYNGEERAKGNILERFSAQQFPDLHSELNLSSLELGDSALYFCASSLRGKETQYFGPGTRLLVL.

The chain employs TRBV3-1 (or the pseudogene TRBV3-2) and TRBJ1-1; D not certain. Germline values: CDR1 LGHDT, CDR2 YNNKEL (reference sequence). V shed 5 bases and J shed 7 bases, with 8 bases lying between them. The CDR3 contains 11 residues. Here the CDR3 reads CASSGLGEAFF. The CDR3 bases are TGTGCCAGCAGCGGCCTAGGTGAAGCTTTCTTT.

V is TRBV25-1 and J is TRBJ2-3, with D unclear. This CDR3 has 12 amino acids. Looked up from germline, CDR1 is MGHDK and CDR2 is SYGVNS. V was cut by 2 bases and J by 3 bases, with 3 bases left in between. The CDR3 sequence: CASSERTDTQYF. CDR3 in DNA: TGTGCCAGCAGTGAACGGACAGATACGCAGTATTTT.

The rearrangement uses TRBV10-3 and TRBJ1-4; D is possibly TRBD1 (5 bases). In germline, CDR1 is ENHRY, CDR2 SYGVKD. V was shortened by 2 bases and J by 8 bases, with 18 bases between the two germline ends. The CDR3 length is 16 residues. DNA of the CDR3: TGTGCCATCAGTGAGGAGGGGTTGGCGTTTGGGGAAAAACTGTTTTTT. Protein: CAISEEGLAFGEKLFF.

The chain joins TRBV20-1 to TRBJ2-7; 9 bases map to TRBD2. Germline lookup yields CDR1 DFQATT and CDR2 SNEGSKA (reference sequence). The CDR3 length is 16 residues. Trimming removed 3 bases from V and 2 bases from J; junction bases left unmatched: 11. CDR3 DNA: TGCAGTGCTAGTCCCGGGGGGGCTAGCGGGACCTACGAGCAGTACTTC. This translates into CSASPGGASGTYEQYF.

This clone was seen a handful of times. The V gene is TRBV7-9, the J gene TRBJ1-2; no clear D. Germline V gene sequence: CDR1 SEHNR, CDR2 FQNEAQ (reference sequence). The V end lost 1 base, the J end lost 8 bases, and 11 bases lay between the germline ends. The CDR3 consists of 13 residues. The CDR3 DNA reads as TGTGCCAGCAGCTTAGAGTACCTACAAGGCTACACCTTC. Translation: CASSLEYLQGYTF.

CDR3 amino acids: CASSQAGSANYVGGYTF. Here the CDR3 DNA reads TGTGCCAGCAGCCAAGCCGGGTCAGCCAACTATGTAGGTGGCTACACCTTC. The gene calls are TRBV3-1 (or the pseudogene TRBV3-2) and TRBJ1-2; no clear D. Germline V lookup: CDR1 LGHDT, CDR2 YNNKEL (reference sequence). This CDR3 comprises 17 residues. V lost 1 base and J lost 7, with 22 bases in between.

The V and J genes are TRBV12-3 or TRBV12-4 and TRBJ1-2; D possibly corresponds to TRBD1 (5 bases). V was trimmed by 3 bases and J by 7 bases, leaving 12 bases between them. This CDR3 has 13 residues. CDR3 bases: TGTGCCAGCAGTTTGTCCAGGGCTGGTGGCTACACCTTC. Protein: CASSLSRAGGYTF.

This clone was recorded a few times. This rearrangement joins TRBV9 to TRBJ1-6, with D possibly matching TRBD1 (5 bases). This CDR3 contains 15 residues. Per germline, CDR1 SGDLS and CDR2 YYNGEE. V gave up 4 bases and J gave up 6 bases, with 14 bases separating them. In DNA form, the CDR3 reads TGTGCCAGCAGCATGGGGACTAACATTAATTCACCCCTCCACTTT. The encoded protein is CASSMGTNINSPLHF.

This sequence joins TRBV7-2 and TRBJ1-2; 8 positions agree with TRBD1. Germline CDR1 reads SGHTA; CDR2 reads FQGNSA. After removal of 2 bases from V and 3 bases from J, the junction contained 2 bases not matched to a gene. CDR3 length: 14 amino acids. The CDR3 bases are TGTGCCAGCAGCTTACAACAGGGGGACTATGGCTACACCTTC. It is translated as CASSLQQGDYGYTF.

The chain couples TRBV24-1 to TRBJ2-1; D could derive from TRBD1 or TRBD2 (5 bases each). CDR1 is KGHDR, CDR2 SFDVKD, per germline. The CDR3 runs 15 residues. The V end was cut by 3 bases, the J end by 6 bases, with 14 bases between. The CDR3 region is CATSDTTGTSNEQFF. The CDR3 nucleotides read TGTGCCACCAGTGATACAACCGGGACCAGCAATGAGCAGTTCTTC.

This clone was found once. The DNA for the CDR3 is TGTGCCAATGGGGGTGAGGGTCCTGAGCAGTTCTTC. This encodes CANGGEGPEQFF. The gene calls are TRBV12-3 or TRBV12-4 and TRBJ2-1; D possibly uses TRBD1 or TRBD2 (5 bases each). V was cut by 10 bases and J by 9 bases, with 16 bases left in between. The CDR3 covers 12 residues.